Shown below are 27 T cell receptor beta chains from a single sample sequenced in a study of beta chain features in type 1 diabetes. Expressed TCRB transcripts got sequenced, as all isolated RNA was reverse transcribed. The assay was immunoSEQ multiplex PCR, and TCRdb's table has in-frame clones only and misses some. Of 300,000 to 400,000 clones listed, about 12% are singletons. The sequencing sample was made of naive CD4+ T cells from blood. The receptors here all came from a man aged 18 to 30 in good health.

This clone was observed a handful of times. V is TRBV6-5 and J is TRBJ2-7, with a possible D match to TRBD1 (6 bases). Germline-derived CDR1 and CDR2 are MNHEY and SVGAGI. This CDR3 spans 14 amino acids. Trimming pared 5 bases from V and 2 bases from J, leaving 13 bases between. The CDR3 nucleotides read TGTGCCAGCAGTGACTACAGGGTGACCTACGAGCAGTACTTC. It translates to CASSDYRVTYEQYF.

This clone was recorded a few times. The chain couples TRBV5-4 to TRBJ2-7, with a weak D call TRBD1 (6 bases). CDR1 is SGHNT and CDR2 is YYREEE in the germline V gene (reference sequence). V gave up 4 bases and J gave up 1 base, with 15 bases separating them. This CDR3 region has 15 residues. The CDR3 sequence is CASSPGAGASYEQYF. Written as DNA, the CDR3 is TGTGCCAGCAGCCCTGGAGCAGGGGCATCCTACGAGCAGTACTTC.

The chain joins TRBV14 to TRBJ2-3; D is perhaps TRBD1 (6 bases). The CDR3 length is 14 residues. Germline CDR1 SGHDN, CDR2 FVKESK. The V and J ends lost 3 bases and 3 bases respectively, with 10 bases between them. CDR3 nucleotides: TGTGCCAGCAGCCACCTCGGACAGACAGATACGCAGTATTTT. This sequence encodes CASSHLGQTDTQYF.

The V gene is TRBV9, the J gene TRBJ1-2; weak D call: TRBD1 (5 bases). V was cut by 0 bases and J by 4 bases, with 7 bases left in between. This CDR3 region has 13 residues. Per the germline V gene, CDR1 is SGDLS and CDR2 is YYNGEE. The chain's CDR3 is CASSVEGPYGYTF. CDR3 sequence (DNA): TGTGCCAGCAGCGTAGAGGGGCCCTATGGCTACACCTTC.

V is TRBV11-2 and J is TRBJ2-4, with 7 positions matching TRBD1. Trimming took 5 bases from V and 1 from J; bases not matched to a gene: 8. This CDR3 contains 16 residues. Germline V gives CDR1 SGHAT, CDR2 FQNNGV. The CDR3 here is CASSASRQGAKNIQYF. CDR3 DNA: TGTGCCAGCAGCGCGTCCCGACAGGGTGCCAAAAACATTCAGTACTTC.

This clone appeared a few times. CDR3 sequence reads: CASGTSGGGSSYNEQFF. CDR3 DNA sequence: TGTGCCAGCGGGACTAGCGGGGGGGGTAGCTCCTACAATGAGCAGTTCTTC. The rearrangement uses TRBV7-3 and TRBJ2-1; TRBD2 matches 16 bases. Germline CDR1 is SGHTA and CDR2 is FQGTGA. The CDR3 contains 17 residues. J lost 0 bases, V lost 8 bases, and 4 bases had no gene match.

The sample holds a few counts of this clone. This chain joins TRBV5-1 and TRBJ2-1; 10 bases match TRBD1. Losses at the gene ends were 2 bases for V and 4 bases for J; bases not matched to a gene: 12. The CDR3 loop spans 18 amino acids. Germline CDR1 is SGHRS and CDR2 is YFSETQ. In nucleotides, the CDR3 is TGCGCCAGCAGCTTTGTGGGACAGGGGTCGGGGGCTTACAATGAGCAGTTCTTC. Its translation: CASSFVGQGSGAYNEQFF.

The CDR3 nucleotides are TGTGCCAGTAGTACCTCGGTCAGGAGCAATCAGCCCCAGCATTTT. Protein sequence: CASSTSVRSNQPQHF. The chain is built from TRBV19 and TRBJ1-5, with D uncertain. The CDR3 extends over 15 amino acids. Germline V lookup: CDR1 LNHDA, CDR2 SQIVND (reference sequence). Trimming removed 4 bases at V and 1 base at J, with 11 bases between.

J is TRBJ2-3 and V is TRBV7-2, with TRBD1 identical over 9 bases. Germline CDR1 is SGHTA and CDR2 is FQGNSA. There are 14 residues in the CDR3. V trimming: 4 bases; J trimming: 8 bases; junction bases outside the gene matches: 7. The CDR3: CASSSRTGETTQYF. CDR3 coding DNA: TGTGCCAGCAGCTCCCGGACAGGGGAAACTACGCAGTATTTT.

The genes are TRBV7-3 and TRBJ2-3, with 7 bases fitting TRBD2. Germline-derived CDR1 and CDR2 are SGHTA and FQGTGA. This CDR3 is 15 amino acids long. The V and J ends lost 2 bases and 2 bases, in that order; junction bases with no gene match: 4. The CDR3 nucleotides are TGTGCCAGCAGCTTAGTCAGCGGGGTCACAGATACGCAGTATTTT. This sequence encodes CASSLVSGVTDTQYF.

The rearrangement links TRBV19 to TRBJ2-7; TRBD1 agrees at 10 bases. The V gene's germline CDR1 is LNHDA and CDR2 SQIVND (reference sequence). Trimming at V came to 3 bases and at J to 5 bases, leaving 7 bases not matched to a gene. This CDR3 has 15 amino acids. DNA for the CDR3: TGTGCCAGTAGTATGCCCACCGGGACAGGGGACGAGCAGTACTTC. This sequence encodes CASSMPTGTGDEQYF.

This chain connects TRBV19 to TRBJ1-1, with D perhaps TRBD1 (5 bases). This CDR3 comprises 13 residues. In germline, CDR1 is LNHDA, CDR2 SQIVND (reference sequence). Between the trimmed V and J ends, which lost 6 bases and 1 base, there was a span of 9 bases. The CDR3 region is CASRDGGNTEAFF. The CDR3 region has the DNA TGTGCCAGTAGGGACGGGGGGAACACTGAAGCTTTCTTT.

This clone occurred a few times. This rearrangement joins TRBV19 to TRBJ2-5, with D possibly being TRBD1 (5 bases). The CDR3 spans 17 residues. Germline V gene sequence: CDR1 LNHDA, CDR2 SQIVND (reference sequence). Trimming took off 5 bases at V and 2 bases at J, with 21 bases between the two ends. The CDR3 spells CASSPSTSGSGQETQYF. In DNA, the CDR3 is TGTGCCAGTAGTCCTTCCACTTCAGGGTCAGGGCAAGAGACCCAGTACTTC.

The rearrangement links TRBV28 to TRBJ2-7; tentative D call: TRBD2 (5 bases). The germline CDR1 and CDR2 sequences are MDHEN and SYDVKM. Trimming removed 2 bases at V and 4 bases at J, with 21 bases between. The CDR3 sequence is 17 residues long. Written as DNA, the CDR3 is TGTGCCAGCAGTTTAAAATCGTGGTACTATCGGGGATACGAGCAGTACTTC. Residues: CASSLKSWYYRGYEQYF. Looking up the rest from reference TRBV28 and TRBJ2-7 gives the full variable domain: DVKVTQSSRYLVKRTGEKVFLECVQDMDHENMFWYRQDPGLGLRLIYFSYDVKMKEKGDIPEGYSVSREKKERFSLILESASTNQTSMYLCASSLKSWYYRGYEQYFGPGTRLTVT.

V is TRBV29-1 and J is TRBJ1-1; 8 positions match TRBD1. Germline CDR1 is SQVTM and CDR2 is ANQGSEA. The CDR3 sequence is 13 residues long. After removal of 6 bases from V and 0 bases from J, the junction contained 3 bases not matched to a gene. The CDR3 DNA is TGCAGCGTACAGGGGGTAATGAACACTGAAGCTTTCTTT. Protein: CSVQGVMNTEAFF.

This clone was detected a few times. This chain connects TRBV15 to TRBJ1-4, with D possibly matching TRBD1 (6 bases). V lost 2 bases and J lost 3, with 13 bases in between. This CDR3 comprises 16 residues. Germline V CDR1 and CDR2: LNHNV, YYDKDF (reference sequence). In DNA, the CDR3 is TGTGCCACCAGCAGAAACAGGGCTGCCGCTAATGAAAAACTGTTTTTT. Protein: CATSRNRAAANEKLFF.

The chain employs TRBV30 and TRBJ1-2; 8 positions agree with TRBD1. V shed 0 bases and J 8 bases; nucleotides not matched to a gene: 11. The CDR3 contains 15 residues. The germline V gene encodes CDR1 GTSNPN and CDR2 SVGIG (reference sequence). The CDR3 region is CAWSVLDRGVGGYTF. DNA of the CDR3: TGTGCCTGGAGTGTCCTAGACAGGGGAGTAGGAGGCTACACCTTC.

J is TRBJ2-7 and V is TRBV5-1; D gene unclear. Germline CDR1 and CDR2: SGHRS and YFSETQ. CDR3 length: 15 amino acids. The V and J ends lost 4 bases and 3 bases respectively, with 17 bases between them. This CDR3 reads CASSLSTGRDYEQYF. In DNA, the CDR3 is TGCGCCAGCAGCCTGTCGACGGGTCGCGACTACGAGCAGTACTTC.

A few counts support this clone. This chain uses TRBV28 with TRBJ2-7; 7 bases line up with TRBD1. CDR1 is MDHEN, CDR2 SYDVKM, per germline. CDR3 size: 14 residues. V lost 3 bases to trimming and J lost 6 bases; unmatched junction nucleotides: 8. For the CDR3, the DNA is TGTGCCAGCAGTTTCGACAGGGTTTCGATCGAGCAGTACTTC. It encodes CASSFDRVSIEQYF.

This rearrangement joins TRBV10-3 to TRBJ2-7; D is ambiguous. The CDR3 is 11 amino acids. Germline CDR1 reads ENHRY; CDR2 reads SYGVKD. Trimming left V 10 bases short and J 3 bases short, with 10 bases between. In DNA, the CDR3 is TGTGCCACTCGCCTAGGCTACGAGCAGTACTTC. It is translated as CATRLGYEQYF.

This sequence joins TRBV9 and TRBJ1-3; TRBD1 matches 7 bases. CDR1 and CDR2 from the germline V gene are SGDLS and YYNGEE. V trimming: 0 bases; J trimming: 4 bases; junction bases outside the gene matches: 7. The CDR3 totals 16 residues. The CDR3 sequence is CASSVGEGAGGNTIYF. The CDR3 nucleotides read TGTGCCAGCAGCGTAGGAGAGGGGGCTGGAGGAAACACCATATATTTT. The variable domain in full, with the rest retrieved from reference TRBV9 and TRBJ1-3, is DSGVTQTPKHLITATGQRVTLRCSPRSGDLSVYWYQQSLDQGLQFLIQYYNGEERAKGNILERFSAQQFPDLHSELNLSSLELGDSALYFCASSVGEGAGGNTIYFGEGSWLTVV.

The V gene is TRBV6-5, the J gene TRBJ2-7; D may be TRBD1 (6 bases). The CDR3 length is 14 residues. The germline V and J ends were trimmed by 6 bases and 0 bases, with 12 bases remaining between them. Per germline, CDR1 MNHEY and CDR2 SVGAGI. CDR3 sequence reads: CASRRGQSSYEQYF. CDR3 sequence (DNA): TGTGCCAGCAGGAGGGGACAATCCTCCTACGAGCAGTACTTC.

This clone was found a few times. This chain links TRBV7-9 with TRBJ2-2; TRBD1 is a possible D gene (6 bases). The V and J ends lost 5 bases and 6 bases respectively, with 10 bases between them. CDR3 length: 13 residues. Per the germline V gene, CDR1 is SEHNR and CDR2 is FQNEAQ (reference sequence). CDR3 bases: TGTGCCAGCAGCGAGAGACAGGCCGGGGAGCTGTTTTTT. Protein sequence: CASSERQAGELFF.

In this sample, this clone turned up a few times. The chain links TRBV30 to TRBJ2-7, with a tentative D call TRBD2 (6 bases). This CDR3 has 14 amino acids. Trimming took 3 bases from V and 2 from J, leaving 14 bases between them. Germline CDR1 is GTSNPN and CDR2 is SVGIG (reference sequence). CDR3 bases: TGTGCCTGGAGGGCGACTAGGATGGCCTACGAGCAGTACTTC. This translates into CAWRATRMAYEQYF.

This sequence joins TRBV9 and TRBJ2-5; TRBD2 matches 9 bases. This CDR3 comprises 16 residues. Germline CDR1 SGDLS, CDR2 YYNGEE. Losses at the gene ends were 4 bases for V and 5 bases for J; bases not matched to a gene: 12. The CDR3 region is CASSPRGAGGGETQYF. Written as DNA, the CDR3 is TGTGCCAGCAGCCCTCGGGGAGCGGGGGGAGGGGAGACCCAGTACTTC.

CDR3 nucleotides: TGTGCCAGCAGCTCTATGGCCGGGAGGACCCAGTACTTC. Translating it yields CASSSMAGRTQYF. This chain uses TRBV28 with TRBJ2-5, with D perhaps matching TRBD2 (6 bases). The germline CDR1 and CDR2 sequences are MDHEN and SYDVKM. This CDR3 contains 13 residues. Trimming left V 6 bases short and J 7 bases short, with 15 bases between. The full variable domain, its missing parts supplied by reference TRBV28 and TRBJ2-5, is DVKVTQSSRYLVKRTGEKVFLECVQDMDHENMFWYRQDPGLGLRLIYFSYDVKMKEKGDIPEGYSVSREKKERFSLILESASTNQTSMYLCASSSMAGRTQYFGPGTRLLVL.

This clone has just a few counts. This chain uses TRBV5-1 with TRBJ2-6, with 9 bases that match TRBD1. This CDR3 is built from 18 residues. The germline CDR1 and CDR2 sequences are SGHRS and YFSETQ. V trimming: 7 bases; J trimming: 0 bases; junction bases outside the gene matches: 11. CDR3 residues: CASSLGGTGFSGANVLTF. The CDR3 DNA is TGCGCCAGCTCCCTCGGGGGGACAGGGTTCTCTGGGGCCAACGTCCTGACTTTC. Supplemented by reference TRBV5-1 and TRBJ2-6, the full variable domain reads KAGVTQTPRYLIKTRGQQVTLSCSPISGHRSVSWYQQTPGQGLQFLFEYFSETQRNKGNFPGRFSGRQFSNSRSEMNVSTLELGDSALYLCASSLGGTGFSGANVLTFGAGSRLTVL.